The source of this T cell receptor (beta chain) is a study of OX40 agonist ivuxolimab in advanced cancers. Study overall: The patients received ivuxolimab by intravenous route every 2 weeks at 0.01 to 10 mg/kg.

The CDR3 contains 16 residues. V dropped 0 bases and J dropped 8 bases, with 17 bases sitting between them. Looked up from germline, CDR1 is SGDLS and CDR2 is YYNGEE. Using immunoSEQ multiplex PCR, the repertoire was profiled, and TCRdb retains in-frame clones only, with some absent. Among some 100,000 clones, 80% to 85% were seen once, and the ten largest hold 1.1%. The chain combines TRBV9 with TRBJ1-4, with D possibly matching TRBD1 (6 bases). This sequence originates from an adult with an advanced solid tumor such as melanoma, head and neck, liver or kidney cancer. The sequenced sample was CD4+ or CD8+ T cells sorted from blood, obtained in a trial of the OX40 agonist ivuxolimab. This CDR3 reads CASSVDSSGAGEKLFF. The CDR3 nucleotides are TGTGCCAGCAGCGTAGATAGTTCAGGGGCGGGAGAAAAACTGTTTTTT.